Following are 2 T cell receptor beta chains from one sample sequenced in a study of OX40 agonist ivuxolimab in advanced cancers. Clones were sequenced by immunoSEQ multiplex PCR, and TCRdb holds only the in-frame ones, with some missing. The top ten hold 16% of the sample, which has approximately 55,000 clones, about nine tenths seen once. The source material was CD4+ or CD8+ T cells sorted from blood, sampled in a trial of the OX40 agonist ivuxolimab. The receptor source for this set is an adult with an advanced solid tumor such as melanoma, head and neck, liver or kidney cancer.

This chain connects TRBV9 to TRBJ2-3; 8 positions agree with TRBD1. Germline V lookup: CDR1 SGDLS, CDR2 YYNGEE. The CDR3 length is 16 residues. The ends lost 3 bases at V and 2 bases at J; junction bases unmatched: 8. The CDR3 sequence is CASSGRQGSFTDTQYF. DNA of the CDR3: TGTGCCAGCAGCGGTAGACAGGGGTCCTTCACAGATACGCAGTATTTT.

The V call is TRBV7-3, the J call TRBJ2-1; 9 nucleotides match TRBD2. V was clipped by 5 bases and J by 7 bases; unmatched bases: 24. This CDR3 has 20 residues. Germline CDR1 reads SGHTA; CDR2 reads FQGTGA. The CDR3 is CASSLTGTSLGVGSQNEQFF. CDR3 coding DNA: TGTGCCAGCAGCCTCACCGGGACTAGCCTCGGTGTCGGATCTCAGAATGAGCAGTTCTTC.